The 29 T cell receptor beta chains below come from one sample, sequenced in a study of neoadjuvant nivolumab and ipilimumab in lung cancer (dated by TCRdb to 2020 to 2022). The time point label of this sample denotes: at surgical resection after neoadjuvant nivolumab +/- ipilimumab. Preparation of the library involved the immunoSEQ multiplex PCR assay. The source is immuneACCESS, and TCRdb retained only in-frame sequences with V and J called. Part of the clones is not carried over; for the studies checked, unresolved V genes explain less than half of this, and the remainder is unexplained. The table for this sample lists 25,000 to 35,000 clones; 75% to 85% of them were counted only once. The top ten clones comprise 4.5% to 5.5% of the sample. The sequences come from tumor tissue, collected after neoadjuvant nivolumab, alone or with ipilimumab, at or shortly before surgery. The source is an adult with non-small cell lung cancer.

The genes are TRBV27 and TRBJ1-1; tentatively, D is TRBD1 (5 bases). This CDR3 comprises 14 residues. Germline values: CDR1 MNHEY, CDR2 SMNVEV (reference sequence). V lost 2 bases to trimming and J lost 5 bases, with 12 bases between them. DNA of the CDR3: TGTGCCAGCAGTTTAAAGGGGTTTCGAACTGAAGCTTTCTTT. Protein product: CASSLKGFRTEAFF.

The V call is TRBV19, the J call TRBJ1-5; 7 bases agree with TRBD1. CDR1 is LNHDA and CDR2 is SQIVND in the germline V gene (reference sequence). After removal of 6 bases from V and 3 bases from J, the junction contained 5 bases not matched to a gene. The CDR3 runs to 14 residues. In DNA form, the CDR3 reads TGTGCCAGTAGCCCAGGACAGGACAATCAGCCCCAGCATTTT. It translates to CASSPGQDNQPQHF.

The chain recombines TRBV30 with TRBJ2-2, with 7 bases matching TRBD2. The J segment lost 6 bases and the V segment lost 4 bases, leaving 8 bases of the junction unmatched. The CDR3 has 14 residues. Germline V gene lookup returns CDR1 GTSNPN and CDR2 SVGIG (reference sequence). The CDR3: CAWTAGVGAGELFF. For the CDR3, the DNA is TGTGCCTGGACCGCGGGAGTCGGGGCCGGGGAGCTGTTTTTT.

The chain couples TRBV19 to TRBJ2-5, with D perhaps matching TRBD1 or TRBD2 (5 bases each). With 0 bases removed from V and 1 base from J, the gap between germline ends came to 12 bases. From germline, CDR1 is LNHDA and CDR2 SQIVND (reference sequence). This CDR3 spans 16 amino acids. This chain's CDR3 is CASSIDLSGPQETQYF. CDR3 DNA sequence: TGTGCCAGTAGTATAGATCTATCGGGGCCCCAAGAGACCCAGTACTTC. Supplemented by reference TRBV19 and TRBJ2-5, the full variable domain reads DGGITQSPKYLFRKEGQNVTLSCEQNLNHDAMYWYRQDPGQGLRLIYYSQIVNDFQKGDIAEGYSVSREKKESFPLTVTSAQKNPTAFYLCASSIDLSGPQETQYFGPGTRLLVL.

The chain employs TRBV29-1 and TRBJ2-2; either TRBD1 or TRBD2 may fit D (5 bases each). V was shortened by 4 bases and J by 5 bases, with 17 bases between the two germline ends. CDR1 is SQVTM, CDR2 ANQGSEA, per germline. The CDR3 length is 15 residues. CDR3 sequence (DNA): TGCAGCGTTGGGGGGTTAGGGGTCGGAACCGGGGAGCTGTTTTTT. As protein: CSVGGLGVGTGELFF.

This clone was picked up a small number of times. The CDR3 DNA follows: TGCAGCGTTTACAGGGTCCTTGTCCCCCTCCACTTT. It is translated as CSVYRVLVPLHF. This chain links TRBV29-1 with TRBJ1-6; possibly TRBD1 for D (6 bases). The V end was cut by 5 bases, the J end by 13 bases, with 15 bases between. The length of the CDR3 is 12 residues. Germline lookup yields CDR1 SQVTM and CDR2 ANQGSEA.

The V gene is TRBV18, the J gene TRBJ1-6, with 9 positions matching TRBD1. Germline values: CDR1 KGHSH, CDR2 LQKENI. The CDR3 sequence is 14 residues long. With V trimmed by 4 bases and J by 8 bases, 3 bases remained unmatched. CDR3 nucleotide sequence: TGTGCCAGCTCACGAGACAGGGGGGATTCACCCCTCCACTTT. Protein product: CASSRDRGDSPLHF.

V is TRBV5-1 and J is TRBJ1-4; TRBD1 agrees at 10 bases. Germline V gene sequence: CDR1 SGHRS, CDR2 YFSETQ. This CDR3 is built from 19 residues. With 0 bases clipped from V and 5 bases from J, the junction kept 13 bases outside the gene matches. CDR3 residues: CASSLGYGTGDSRNEKLFF. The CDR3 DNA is TGCGCCAGCAGCTTGGGCTACGGGACAGGGGATAGTAGGAATGAAAAACTGTTTTTT. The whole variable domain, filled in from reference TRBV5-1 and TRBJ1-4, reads KAGVTQTPRYLIKTRGQQVTLSCSPISGHRSVSWYQQTPGQGLQFLFEYFSETQRNKGNFPGRFSGRQFSNSRSEMNVSTLELGDSALYLCASSLGYGTGDSRNEKLFFGSGTQLSVL.

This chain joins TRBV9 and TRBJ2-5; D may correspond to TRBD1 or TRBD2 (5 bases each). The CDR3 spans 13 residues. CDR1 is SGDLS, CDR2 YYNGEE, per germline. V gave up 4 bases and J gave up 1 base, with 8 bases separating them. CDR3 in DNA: TGTGCCAGCAGCCCTGGGACCCAAGAGACCCAGTACTTC. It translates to CASSPGTQETQYF.

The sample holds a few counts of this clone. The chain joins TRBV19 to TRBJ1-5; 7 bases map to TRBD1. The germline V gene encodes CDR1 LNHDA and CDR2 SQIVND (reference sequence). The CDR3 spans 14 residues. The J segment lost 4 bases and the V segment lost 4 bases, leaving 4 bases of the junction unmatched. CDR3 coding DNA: TGTGCCAGTAGTAAGACAGGGCCGAATCAGCCCCAGCATTTT. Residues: CASSKTGPNQPQHF.

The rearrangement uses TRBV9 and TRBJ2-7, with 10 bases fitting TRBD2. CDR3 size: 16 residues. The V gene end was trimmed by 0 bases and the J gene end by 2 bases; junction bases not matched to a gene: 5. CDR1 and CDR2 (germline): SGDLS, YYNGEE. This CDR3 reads CASSVGLAGVTYEQYF. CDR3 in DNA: TGTGCCAGCAGCGTAGGTCTAGCGGGAGTGACCTACGAGCAGTACTTC.

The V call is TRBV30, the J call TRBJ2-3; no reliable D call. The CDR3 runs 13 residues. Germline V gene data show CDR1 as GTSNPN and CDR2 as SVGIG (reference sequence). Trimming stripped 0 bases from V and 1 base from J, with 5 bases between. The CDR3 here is CAWSVVGTDTQYF. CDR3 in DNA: TGTGCCTGGAGTGTAGTGGGCACAGATACGCAGTATTTT.

The CDR3 loop is CASSREVQETQYF. The DNA of the CDR3 is TGTGCCAGCTCACGGGAGGTACAAGAGACCCAGTACTTC. The rearrangement links TRBV18 to TRBJ2-5, with D perhaps matching TRBD2 (6 bases). With 4 bases removed from V and 2 bases from J, the gap between germline ends came to 8 bases. Germline V gene lookup returns CDR1 KGHSH and CDR2 LQKENI. The CDR3 extends over 13 amino acids.

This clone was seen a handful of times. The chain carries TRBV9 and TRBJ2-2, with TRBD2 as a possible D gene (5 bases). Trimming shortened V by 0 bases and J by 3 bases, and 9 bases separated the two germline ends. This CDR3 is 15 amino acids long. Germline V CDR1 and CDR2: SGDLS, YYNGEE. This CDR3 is CASSVERTDTGELFF. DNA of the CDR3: TGTGCCAGCAGCGTAGAGAGGACTGACACCGGGGAGCTGTTTTTT.

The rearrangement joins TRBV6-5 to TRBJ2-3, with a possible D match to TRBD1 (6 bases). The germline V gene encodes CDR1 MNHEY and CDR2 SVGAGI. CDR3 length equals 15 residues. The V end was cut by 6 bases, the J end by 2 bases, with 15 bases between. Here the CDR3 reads CASRADSLHTDTQYF. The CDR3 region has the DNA TGTGCCAGCAGGGCGGACAGCCTTCACACAGATACGCAGTATTTT.

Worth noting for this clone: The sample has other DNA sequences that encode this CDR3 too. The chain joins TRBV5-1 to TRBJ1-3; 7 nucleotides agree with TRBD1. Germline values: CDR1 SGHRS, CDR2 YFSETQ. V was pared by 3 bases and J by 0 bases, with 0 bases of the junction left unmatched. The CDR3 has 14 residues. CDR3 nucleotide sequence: TGCGCCAGCAGCTCAGGGGGCTCTGGAAACACCATATATTTT. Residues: CASSSGGSGNTIYF.

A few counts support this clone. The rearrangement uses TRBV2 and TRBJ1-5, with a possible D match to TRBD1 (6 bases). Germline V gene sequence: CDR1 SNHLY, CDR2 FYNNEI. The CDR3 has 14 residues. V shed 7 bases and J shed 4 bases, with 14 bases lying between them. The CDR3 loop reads CASKIAGDNQPQHF. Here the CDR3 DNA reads TGTGCCAGCAAGATTGCAGGGGATAATCAGCCCCAGCATTTT. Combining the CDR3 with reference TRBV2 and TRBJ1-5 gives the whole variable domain EPEVTQTPSHQVTQMGQEVILRCVPISNHLYFYWYRQILGQKVEFLVSFYNNEISEKSEIFDDQFSVERPDGSNFTLKIRSTKLEDSAMYFCASKIAGDNQPQHFGDGTRLSIL.

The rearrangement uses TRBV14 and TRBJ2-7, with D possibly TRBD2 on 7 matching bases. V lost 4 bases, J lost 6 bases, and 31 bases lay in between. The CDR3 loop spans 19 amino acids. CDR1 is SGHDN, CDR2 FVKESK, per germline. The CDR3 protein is CASSRRGGARDRTSREQYF. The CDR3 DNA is TGTGCCAGCAGCCGCCGAGGGGGGGCGCGAGACAGGACCTCTCGCGAGCAGTACTTC.

The CDR3: CASSARDTEAFF. The CDR3 nucleotides read TGTGCCAGCTCGGCTAGGGACACTGAAGCTTTCTTT. The V call is TRBV18, the J call TRBJ1-1; D is undetermined. Trimming cost V 6 bases and J 3 bases, with 8 bases left between them. Per the germline V gene, CDR1 is KGHSH and CDR2 is LQKENI. This CDR3 has 12 amino acids. The variable domain in full, completed from reference TRBV18 and TRBJ1-1, reads NAGVMQNPRHLVRRRGQEARLRCSPMKGHSHVYWYRQLPEEGLKFMVYLQKENIIDESGMPKERFSAEFPKEGPSILRIQQVVRGDSAAYFCASSARDTEAFFGQGTRLTVV.

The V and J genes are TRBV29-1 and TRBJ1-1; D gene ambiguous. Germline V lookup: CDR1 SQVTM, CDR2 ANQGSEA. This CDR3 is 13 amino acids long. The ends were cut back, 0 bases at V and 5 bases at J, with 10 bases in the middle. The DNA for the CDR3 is TGCAGCGTTGAAGATCTTGGTAGAACTGAAGCTTTCTTT. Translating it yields CSVEDLGRTEAFF.

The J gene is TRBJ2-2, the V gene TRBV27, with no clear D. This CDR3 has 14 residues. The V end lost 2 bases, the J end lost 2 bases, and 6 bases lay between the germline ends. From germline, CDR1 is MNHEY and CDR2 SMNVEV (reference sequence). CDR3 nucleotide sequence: TGTGCCAGCAGTTTAAAGGGAAACACCGGGGAGCTGTTTTTT. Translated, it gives CASSLKGNTGELFF.

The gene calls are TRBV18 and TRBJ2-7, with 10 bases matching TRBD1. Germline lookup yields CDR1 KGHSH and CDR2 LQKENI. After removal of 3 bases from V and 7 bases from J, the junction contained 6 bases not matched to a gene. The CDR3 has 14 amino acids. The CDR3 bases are TGTGCCAGCTCACCGCGACAGGGGGCGGGGGAGCAGTACTTC. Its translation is CASSPRQGAGEQYF.

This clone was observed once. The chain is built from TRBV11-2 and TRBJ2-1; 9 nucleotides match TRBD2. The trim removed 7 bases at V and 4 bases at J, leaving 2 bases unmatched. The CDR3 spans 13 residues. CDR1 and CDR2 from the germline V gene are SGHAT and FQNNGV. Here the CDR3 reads CASTRGGYNEQFF. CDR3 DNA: TGTGCCAGCACGCGGGGGGGGTACAATGAGCAGTTCTTC.

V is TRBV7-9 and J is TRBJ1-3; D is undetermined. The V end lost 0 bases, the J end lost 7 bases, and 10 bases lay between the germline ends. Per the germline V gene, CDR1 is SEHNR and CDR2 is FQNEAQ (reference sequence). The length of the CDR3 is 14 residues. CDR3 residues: CASSLAPPWNTIYF. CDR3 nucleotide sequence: TGTGCCAGCAGCTTAGCTCCTCCGTGGAACACCATATATTTT.

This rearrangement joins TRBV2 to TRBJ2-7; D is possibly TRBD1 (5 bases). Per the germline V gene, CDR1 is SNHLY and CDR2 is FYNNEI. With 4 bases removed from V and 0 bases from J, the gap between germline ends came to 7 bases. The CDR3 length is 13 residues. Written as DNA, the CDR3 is TGTGCCAGCAGTGGCAGGGTCTCCTACGAGCAGTACTTC. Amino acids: CASSGRVSYEQYF.

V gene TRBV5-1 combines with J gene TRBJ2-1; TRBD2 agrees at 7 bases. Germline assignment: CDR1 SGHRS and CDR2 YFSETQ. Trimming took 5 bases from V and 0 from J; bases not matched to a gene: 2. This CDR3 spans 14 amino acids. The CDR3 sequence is CASSASGSYNEQFF. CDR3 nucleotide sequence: TGCGCCAGCAGTGCTAGCGGCTCCTACAATGAGCAGTTCTTC.

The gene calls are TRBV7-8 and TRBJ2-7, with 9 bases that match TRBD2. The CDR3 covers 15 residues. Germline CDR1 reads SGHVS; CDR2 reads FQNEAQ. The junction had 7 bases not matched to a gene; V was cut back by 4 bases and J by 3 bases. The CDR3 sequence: CASSYGLASDYEQYF. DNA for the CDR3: TGTGCCAGCAGCTACGGACTAGCGTCCGACTACGAGCAGTACTTC.

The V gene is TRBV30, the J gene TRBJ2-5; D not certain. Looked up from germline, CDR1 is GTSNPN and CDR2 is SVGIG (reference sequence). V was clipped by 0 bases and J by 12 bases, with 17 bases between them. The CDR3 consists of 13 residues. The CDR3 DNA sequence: TGTGCCTGGAGTGTACCCCCCCTCTACCTAAAGTACTTC. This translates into CAWSVPPLYLKYF.

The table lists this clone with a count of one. The CDR3 nucleotides read TGTGCCAGCAGAGCGGGTGAAACCTACGAGCAGTACTTC. Amino acids: CASRAGETYEQYF. This sequence joins TRBV6-5 and TRBJ2-7, with D perhaps matching TRBD2 (6 bases). V was cut by 6 bases and J by 2 bases, with 11 bases left in between. CDR3 size: 13 residues. CDR1 is MNHEY and CDR2 is SVGAGI in the germline V gene.